The clone carrying this T cell receptor beta chain qualifies as medium-sized. TCRdb reprocessed the PCR reads with MiXCR, giving one entry per CDR3 protein. The data show fewer than 20,000 distinct CDR3 sequences, with around 53% seen just once and 50% to 65% held by the top ten. This sample was taken from a study of CD4 and CD8 cells across lung adenocarcinoma regions. Localized lung adenocarcinoma, a non-small cell lung cancer, affected the donors. Material: CD8+ T cells from the center of a lung tumor. This TCR came from a female donor with lung adenocarcinoma. The CD4 and CD8 labels of this study may be unreliable.

The CDR3: CASSYKVAGWEQFF. Here the CDR3 DNA reads TGTGCCAGCAGTTATAAGGTTGCGGGATGGGAGCAGTTCTTC. The J gene is TRBJ2-1, the V gene TRBV6-6; possibly TRBD2 for D (6 bases). From germline, CDR1 is MNHNY and CDR2 SVGAGI (reference sequence). V lost 3 bases to trimming and J lost 10 bases, with 16 bases between them. This CDR3 spans 14 amino acids.